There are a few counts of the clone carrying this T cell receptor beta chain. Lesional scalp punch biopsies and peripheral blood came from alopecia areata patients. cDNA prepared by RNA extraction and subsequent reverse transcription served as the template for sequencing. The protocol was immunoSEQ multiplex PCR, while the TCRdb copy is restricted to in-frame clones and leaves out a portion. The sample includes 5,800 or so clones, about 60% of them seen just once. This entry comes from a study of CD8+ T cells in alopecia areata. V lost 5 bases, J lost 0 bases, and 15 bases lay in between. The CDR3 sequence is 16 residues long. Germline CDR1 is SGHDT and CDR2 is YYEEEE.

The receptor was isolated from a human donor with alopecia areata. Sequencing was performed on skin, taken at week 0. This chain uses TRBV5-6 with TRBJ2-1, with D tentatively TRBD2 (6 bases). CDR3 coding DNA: TGTGCCAGCAGGCCCCGGGGGATAGTCTCCTACAATGAGCAGTTCTTC. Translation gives CASRPRGIVSYNEQFF.